This TCR beta chain was identified during a study of shared clonotypes between healthy human individuals. Whole-study results and caveats: Collection of samples was limited to blood; tissue repertoires likely differ. Across subsets, estimated richness was generally greater for naive than for memory populations. A reduction in generation probabilities was seen for non-shared clonotypes relative to those shared by all four donors.

With respect to this clone: Its antigen is currently unknown.

Germline CDR1 is MNHEY and CDR2 is SVGAGI. The trim removed 2 bases at V and 5 bases at J, leaving 3 bases unmatched. The CDR3 has 15 amino acids. Sorted-subset replicate PCRs used about 200 ng of genomic DNA. This amount corresponded to about 29,000 T cell genomes. Clones were sequenced by immunoSEQ multiplex PCR, and TCRdb holds only the in-frame ones, with some missing. The data hold 2,500,000 or so clones, with 85% to 95% observed a single time. This clonotype was obtained from a man younger than 35 in good health. Some clones in this sample may be carry-over from other donors' samples. Sequenced sample: naive CD4+ T cells from PBMCs. The subset was: CD45RA+ positively selected. V and J are TRBV6-5 and TRBJ2-1; 10 nucleotides line up with TRBD2. The CDR3 region is CASSYGTSVNNEQFF. CDR3 nucleotides: TGTGCCAGCAGTTACGGGACTAGCGTAAACAATGAGCAGTTCTTC.